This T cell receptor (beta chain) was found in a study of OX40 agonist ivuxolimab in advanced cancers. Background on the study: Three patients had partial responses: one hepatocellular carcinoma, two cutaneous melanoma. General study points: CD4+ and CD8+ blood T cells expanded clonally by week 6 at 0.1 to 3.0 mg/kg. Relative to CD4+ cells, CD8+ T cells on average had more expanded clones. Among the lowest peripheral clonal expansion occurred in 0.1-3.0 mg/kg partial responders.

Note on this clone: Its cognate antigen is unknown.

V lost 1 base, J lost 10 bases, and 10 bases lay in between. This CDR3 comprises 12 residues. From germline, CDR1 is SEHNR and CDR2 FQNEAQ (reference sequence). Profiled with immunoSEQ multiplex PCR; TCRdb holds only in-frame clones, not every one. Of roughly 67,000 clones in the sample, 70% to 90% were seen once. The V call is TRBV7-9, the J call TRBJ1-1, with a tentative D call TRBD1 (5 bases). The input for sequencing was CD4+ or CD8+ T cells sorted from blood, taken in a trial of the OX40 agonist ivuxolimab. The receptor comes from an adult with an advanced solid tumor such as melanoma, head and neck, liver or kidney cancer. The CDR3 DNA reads TGTGCCAGCAGCTTAGGGAGGGGAGGAGCTTTCTTT. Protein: CASSLGRGGAFF.